This T cell receptor beta chain appears in the sequencing data of a study of PD-1 blockade in classical Hodgkin lymphoma. TCRdb keeps only in-frame clones here, not all; method: immunoSEQ multiplex PCR. The sample contains approximately 44,000 clones, less than 75% of which appear only once. This CDR3 contains 16 residues. The germline gives CDR1 SGHVS, CDR2 FNYEAQ. V dropped 3 bases and J dropped 9; count of bases not matched to a gene: 7. The sample's time point: cycle 4 day 1 (C4D1), after more than five weeks of nivolumab. Each of the patients experienced relapse following autologous stem cell transplantation, and their brentuximab vedotin exposure differed.

Material: peripheral blood mononuclear cells (PBMCs), obtained before the fourth cycle of nivolumab. The source is a human donor with classical Hodgkin lymphoma. The chain combines TRBV7-6 with TRBJ2-1, with TRBD2 identical over 14 bases. CDR3 residues: CASSFQTSGGAAEQFF. The CDR3 coding sequence is TGTGCCAGCAGCTTCCAGACTAGCGGGGGGGCCGCTGAGCAGTTCTTC.